A selection of T cell receptor beta chains follows, all from one sample in a study of CD4+ T cells in melanoma. Repertoires were generated with immunoSEQ multiplex PCR, while TCRdb's copy carries only in-frame clones and drops some. The sample lists over 45,000 clones, almost 70% occurring once. The sequenced material came from tumor tissue. These receptors originate from a human donor with melanoma. CDR3s leave out the opening cysteine and the closing phenylalanine or tryptophan.

cdr3_aa | v_call | cdr3_length | j_call
ATSRGQGTQREKLF | TRBV15 | 14 | TRBJ1-4
ASSQGNTEAF | TRBV7-2 | 10 | TRBJ1-1
ASSVNDWGTEAF | TRBV9 | 12 | TRBJ1-1
ASSLSLTAGELF | TRBV27 | 12 | TRBJ2-2
ASSQPVYWGGTDTQY | TRBV14 | 15 | TRBJ2-3
ASSAGALPTNEKLF | TRBV9 | 14 | TRBJ1-4
ASSQPGQPQETQY | TRBV14 | 13 | TRBJ2-5
ASSLSLVAATDTQY | TRBV11-2 | 14 | TRBJ2-3
ASSYSGRRVSYEQY | TRBV6-5 | 14 | TRBJ2-7
ASSFGLADQETQY | TRBV5-6 | 13 | TRBJ2-5
ASSFRTPNYGYT | TRBV5-4 | 12 | TRBJ1-2